What follows are 8 T cell receptor beta chains derived from one specimen sequenced in a study of blood T cells in healthy people across ages. Together with a sample-barcoded 5' primer, a J-beta primer mix was included in a second PCR lasting roughly 7 to 11 cycles. Each CDR3 protein gets one entry after TCRdb re-called the 5' RACE reads with MiXCR. The table records 800,000 to 900,000 distinct CDR3 sequences, approximately 65% of them present only once. Sequenced material: blood. The receptors stem from a man aged 25 to 45 in good health.

The chain has TRBV7-9 and TRBJ2-7; D possibly uses TRBD1 or TRBD2 (6 bases each). In germline, CDR1 is SEHNR, CDR2 FQNEAQ (reference sequence). The CDR3 is made up of 14 amino acids. Trimming took 8 bases from V and 0 from J, leaving 14 bases between them. The CDR3 region has the DNA TGTGCCAGCCGCCTAGGGGGGAACTCCTACGAGCAGTACTTC. Translating gives CASRLGGNSYEQYF.

This clonotype is a singleton in its sample. V and J are TRBV4-3 and TRBJ2-7; 11 positions match TRBD1. The J call is uncertain, as TRBJ2-5 better fits the DNA end. The CDR3 has 17 residues. From germline, CDR1 is LGHNA and CDR2 YSLEER. CDR3 nucleotides: TGCGCCAGCAGCCAAGATTGGGGGACAGGGGGGACAGGGACCCAGTACTTC. This gives the protein CASSQDWGTGGTGTQYF.

The chain employs TRBV6-5 and TRBJ2-7, with 7 nucleotides matching TRBD1. The V gene's germline CDR1 is MNHEY and CDR2 SVGAGI. CDR3 length: 14 residues. The V segment lost 6 bases and the J segment 1 base; nucleotides outside the gene matches: 6. The CDR3 spells CASRPRGNSYEQYF. The CDR3 DNA reads as TGTGCCAGCAGGCCCAGGGGGAATTCCTACGAGCAGTACTTC.

This clonotype has only a few counts. This chain uses TRBV7-2 with TRBJ2-7; 7 bases map to TRBD1. Unmatched junction bases numbered 8, after V lost 4 bases and J lost 5 bases. Looked up from germline, CDR1 is SGHTA and CDR2 is FQGNSA. This CDR3 contains 14 residues. The CDR3 is CASSYPGQGDEQYF. CDR3 coding DNA: TGTGCCAGCAGCTACCCTGGGCAGGGGGACGAGCAGTACTTC.

This rearrangement joins TRBV6-6 to TRBJ2-2, with TRBD1 matching over 11 bases. J gave up 3 bases and V 7 bases, and 4 bases lay outside the gene matches. Germline V gene lookup returns CDR1 MNHNY and CDR2 SVGAGI (reference sequence). The CDR3 runs to 15 residues. The CDR3 loop is CASTGTGGYTGELFF. Written as DNA, the CDR3 is TGTGCCAGCACCGGGACAGGGGGATACACCGGGGAGCTGTTTTTT.

V is TRBV3-1 and J is TRBJ1-4; 12 bases line up with TRBD1. The V segment lost 6 bases and the J segment 7 bases; nucleotides outside the gene matches: 9. CDR3 length: 16 amino acids. Germline loops: CDR1 LGHDT, CDR2 YNNKEL (reference sequence). The DNA of the CDR3 is TGTGCCAGCAGTCACCGGGACAGGGGGCTCAGTGAAAAACTGTTTTTT. It translates to CASSHRDRGLSEKLFF.

V and J are TRBV6-2 or TRBV6-3 and TRBJ2-3; 11 bases match TRBD2. CDR1 MNHEY and CDR2 SVGEGT come from the germline V gene. CDR3 length: 17 amino acids. The J segment lost 2 bases and the V segment lost 6 bases, leaving 10 bases of the junction unmatched. CDR3 nucleotide sequence: TGTGCCAGCAGCCCCGGGCGGGGACTAGCGGCCACAGATACGCAGTATTTT. Its protein product is CASSPGRGLAATDTQYF.

The gene calls are TRBV28 and TRBJ2-4; D gene unclear. V lost 6 bases to trimming and J lost 0 bases, with 12 bases between them. The CDR3 loop spans 15 amino acids. Germline values: CDR1 MDHEN, CDR2 SYDVKM. The CDR3 DNA reads as TGTGCCAGCAGATCCCGGGCGCTAGCCAAAAACATTCAGTACTTC. It encodes CASRSRALAKNIQYF.